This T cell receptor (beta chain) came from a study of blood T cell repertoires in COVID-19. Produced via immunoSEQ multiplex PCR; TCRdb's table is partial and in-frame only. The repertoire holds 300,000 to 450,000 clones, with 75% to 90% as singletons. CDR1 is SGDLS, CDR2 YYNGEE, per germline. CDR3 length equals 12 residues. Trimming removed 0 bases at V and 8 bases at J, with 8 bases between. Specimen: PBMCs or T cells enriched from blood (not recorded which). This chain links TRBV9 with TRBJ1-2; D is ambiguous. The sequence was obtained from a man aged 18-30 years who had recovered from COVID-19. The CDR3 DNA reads TGTGCCAGCAGCGTAGTTGTTCAAGGCTACACCTTC. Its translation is CASSVVVQGYTF.